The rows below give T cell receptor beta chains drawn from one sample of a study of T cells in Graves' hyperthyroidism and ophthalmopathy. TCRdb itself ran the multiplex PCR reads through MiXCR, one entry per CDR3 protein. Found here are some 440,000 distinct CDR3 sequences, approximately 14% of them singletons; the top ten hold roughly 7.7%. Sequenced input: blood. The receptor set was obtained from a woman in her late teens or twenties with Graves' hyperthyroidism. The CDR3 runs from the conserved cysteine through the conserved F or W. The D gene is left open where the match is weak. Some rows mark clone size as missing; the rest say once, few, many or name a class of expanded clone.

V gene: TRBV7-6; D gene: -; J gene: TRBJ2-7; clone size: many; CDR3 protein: CASPSLDGSYEQYF; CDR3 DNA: TGTGCCAGTCCCAGCTTGGACGGATCCTACGAGCAGTACTTC
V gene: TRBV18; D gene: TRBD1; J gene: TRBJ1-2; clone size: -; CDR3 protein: CASSPLLTGADGYTF; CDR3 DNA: TGTGCCAGCTCACCCCTCCTAACAGGGGCGGATGGCTACACCTTC
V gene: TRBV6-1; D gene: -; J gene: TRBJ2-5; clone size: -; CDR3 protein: CASSWGLEETQYF; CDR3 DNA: TGTGCCAGCTCCTGGGGGTTGGAAGAGACCCAGTACTTC
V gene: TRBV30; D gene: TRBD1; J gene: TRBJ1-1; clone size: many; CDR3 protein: CAWTRTGTGDEAFF; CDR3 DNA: TGTGCCTGGACTAGGACAGGGACGGGGGATGAAGCTTTCTTT
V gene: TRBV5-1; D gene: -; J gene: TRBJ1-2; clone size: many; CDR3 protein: CASSWEGKYGYTF; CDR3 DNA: TGCGCCAGCAGCTGGGAAGGGAAATATGGCTACACCTTC
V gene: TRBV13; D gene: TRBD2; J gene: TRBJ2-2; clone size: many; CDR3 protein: CASSWGLAGTGELFF; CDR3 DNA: TGTGCCAGCAGCTGGGGACTAGCGGGGACCGGGGAGCTGTTTTTT
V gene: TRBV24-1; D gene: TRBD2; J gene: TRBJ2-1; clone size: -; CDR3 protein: CATMRTSGSSYNEQFF; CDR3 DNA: TGTGCCACCATGCGGACTAGCGGAAGCTCCTACAATGAGCAGTTCTTC
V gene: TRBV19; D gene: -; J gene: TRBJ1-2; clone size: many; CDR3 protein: CASTFRGVTNYGYTF; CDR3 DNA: TGTGCCAGTACCTTTCGCGGGGTCACTAACTATGGCTACACCTTC
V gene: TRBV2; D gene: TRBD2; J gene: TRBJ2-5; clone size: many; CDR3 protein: CASSGAGQETQYF; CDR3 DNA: TGTGCCAGCAGTGGAGCGGGACAAGAGACCCAGTACTTC
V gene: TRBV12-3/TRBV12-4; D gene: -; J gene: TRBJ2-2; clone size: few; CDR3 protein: CASKLGGGQDTTGELFF; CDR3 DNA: TGTGCCAGCAAGTTGGGAGGGGGACAGGACACCACCGGGGAGCTGTTTTTT
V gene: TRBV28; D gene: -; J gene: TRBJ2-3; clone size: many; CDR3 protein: CASSFTLNPDTQYF; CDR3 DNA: TGTGCCAGCAGTTTTACCCTTAACCCAGATACGCAGTATTTT
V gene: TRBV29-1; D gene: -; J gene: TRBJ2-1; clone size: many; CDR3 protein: CSVLRPGNEQFF; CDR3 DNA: TGCAGCGTTTTAAGACCGGGGAATGAGCAGTTCTTC
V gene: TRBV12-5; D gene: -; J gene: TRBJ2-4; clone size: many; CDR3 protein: CASGLVRAQAKNIQYF; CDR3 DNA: TGTGCTAGTGGTTTGGTGCGAGCCCAAGCCAAAAACATTCAGTACTTC
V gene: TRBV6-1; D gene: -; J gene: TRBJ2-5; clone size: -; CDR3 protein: CASSLQGRFQETQYF; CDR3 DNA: TGTGCCAGCAGTCTACAGGGTCGGTTCCAAGAGACCCAGTACTTC
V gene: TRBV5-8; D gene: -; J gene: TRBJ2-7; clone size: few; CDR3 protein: CASSGGVSYEQYF; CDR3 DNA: TGTGCCAGCAGCGGCGGGGTATCCTACGAGCAGTACTTC
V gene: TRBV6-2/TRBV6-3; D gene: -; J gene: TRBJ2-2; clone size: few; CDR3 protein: CASSSTAGELFF; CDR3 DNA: TGTGCCAGCAGTTCTACAGCCGGGGAGCTGTTTTTT
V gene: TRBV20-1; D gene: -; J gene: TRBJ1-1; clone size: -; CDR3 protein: CSANYEFYTEAFF; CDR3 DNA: TGCAGTGCTAATTATGAGTTTTACACTGAAGCTTTCTTT
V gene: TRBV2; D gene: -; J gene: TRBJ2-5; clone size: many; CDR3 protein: CASSESGGQETQYF; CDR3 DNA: TGTGCCAGCAGTGAGAGTGGAGGCCAAGAGACCCAGTACTTC
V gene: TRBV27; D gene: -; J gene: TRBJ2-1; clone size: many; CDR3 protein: CASRGGGGAYNEQFF; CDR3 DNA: TGTGCCAGCAGGGGGGGTGGTGGGGCTTACAATGAGCAGTTCTTC
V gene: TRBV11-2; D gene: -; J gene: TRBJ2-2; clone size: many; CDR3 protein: CASSSGHGGSGELFF; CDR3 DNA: TGTGCCAGCAGCTCGGGACACGGAGGATCCGGGGAGCTGTTTTTT
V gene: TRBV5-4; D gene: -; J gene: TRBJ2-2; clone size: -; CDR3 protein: CASSWDIPNTGELFF; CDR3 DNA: TGTGCCAGCAGCTGGGACATCCCCAACACCGGGGAGCTGTTTTTT
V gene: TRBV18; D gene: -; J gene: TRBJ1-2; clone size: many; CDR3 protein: CASSTTDNYGYTF; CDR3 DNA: TGTGCCAGCTCAACGACAGACAACTATGGCTACACCTTC
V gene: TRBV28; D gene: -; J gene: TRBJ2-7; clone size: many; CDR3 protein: CASSFSAGNPSYEQYF; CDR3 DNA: TGTGCCAGCAGTTTTTCGGCAGGGAACCCCTCCTACGAGCAGTACTTC
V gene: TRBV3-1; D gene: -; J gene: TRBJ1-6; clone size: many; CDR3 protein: CASSQVVGDSPLHF; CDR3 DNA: TGTGCCAGCAGCCAAGTTGTGGGAGATTCACCCCTCCACTTT
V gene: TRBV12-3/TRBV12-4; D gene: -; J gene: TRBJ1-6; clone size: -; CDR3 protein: CASSLRESSPLHF; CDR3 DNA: TGTGCCAGCAGTTTACGGGAGAGCTCACCCCTCCACTTT
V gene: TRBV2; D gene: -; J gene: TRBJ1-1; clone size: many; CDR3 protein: CASSEAGQNTEAFF; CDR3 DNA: TGTGCCAGCAGTGAAGCGGGTCAGAACACTGAAGCTTTCTTT
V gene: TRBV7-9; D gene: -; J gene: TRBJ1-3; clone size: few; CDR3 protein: CANVRTAGNTIYF; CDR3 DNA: TGTGCCAACGTTAGGACGGCTGGAAACACCATATATTTT
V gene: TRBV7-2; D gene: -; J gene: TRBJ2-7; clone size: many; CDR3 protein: CASTDLGTDYEQYF; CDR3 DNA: TGTGCCAGCACCGATCTTGGGACGGACTACGAGCAGTACTTC
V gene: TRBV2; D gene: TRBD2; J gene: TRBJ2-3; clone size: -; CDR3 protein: CASSERGLAGRTHTQYF; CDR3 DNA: TGTGCCAGCAGTGAGAGGGGACTAGCGGGAAGAACACATACGCAGTATTTT
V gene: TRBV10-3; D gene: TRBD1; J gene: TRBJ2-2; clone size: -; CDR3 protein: CAISENEGASTGELFF; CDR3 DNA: TGTGCCATCAGTGAGAACGAGGGGGCGTCCACCGGGGAGCTGTTTTTT
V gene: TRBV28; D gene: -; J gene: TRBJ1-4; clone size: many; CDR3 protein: CASSLWPRNEKLFF; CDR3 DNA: TGTGCCAGCAGTTTATGGCCGCGTAATGAAAAACTGTTTTTT
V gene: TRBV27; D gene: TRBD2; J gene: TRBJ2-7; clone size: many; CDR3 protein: CASSLTLAGTYEQYF; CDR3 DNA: TGTGCCAGCAGTTTAACCCTAGCGGGGACCTACGAGCAGTACTTC
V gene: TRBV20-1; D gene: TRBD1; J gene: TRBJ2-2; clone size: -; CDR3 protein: CSALRDSNTGELFF; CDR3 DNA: TGCAGTGCTCTCCGGGACAGCAACACCGGGGAGCTGTTTTTT
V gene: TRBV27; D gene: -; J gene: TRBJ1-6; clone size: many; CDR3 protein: CASSLTSPYNSPLHF; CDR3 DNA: TGTGCCAGCAGTCTGACGAGTCCCTATAATTCACCCCTCCACTTT
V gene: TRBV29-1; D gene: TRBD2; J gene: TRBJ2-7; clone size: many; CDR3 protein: CSVEDRGLAGGVGYEQYF; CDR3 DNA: TGCAGCGTTGAAGATAGGGGGTTAGCGGGAGGCGTGGGGTACGAGCAGTACTTC
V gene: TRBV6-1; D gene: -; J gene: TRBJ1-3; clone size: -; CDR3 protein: CASSEPGTSGNTIYF; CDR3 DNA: TGTGCCAGCAGTGAACCGGGGACCTCTGGAAACACCATATATTTT
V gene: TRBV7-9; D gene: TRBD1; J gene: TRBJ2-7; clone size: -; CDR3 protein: CASSPGGGDRGEEQYF; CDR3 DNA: TGTGCCAGCAGCCCCGGGGGGGGGGACAGGGGGGAAGAGCAGTACTTC
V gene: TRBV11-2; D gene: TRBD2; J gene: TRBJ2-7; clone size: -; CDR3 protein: CVSSLGTSGLYEQYF; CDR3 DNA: TGTGTCAGCAGCTTGGGGACTAGCGGCTTATACGAGCAGTACTTC
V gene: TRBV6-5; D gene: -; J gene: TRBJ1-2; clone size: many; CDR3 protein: CASSYAGYRSYTF; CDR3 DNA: TGTGCCAGCAGTTACGCAGGGTACCGTAGCTACACCTTC
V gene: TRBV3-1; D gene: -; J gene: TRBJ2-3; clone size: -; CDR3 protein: CASSQAADSSTGTQYF; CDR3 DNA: TGTGCCAGCAGCCAAGCGGCGGATTCTAGCACAGGTACGCAGTATTTT
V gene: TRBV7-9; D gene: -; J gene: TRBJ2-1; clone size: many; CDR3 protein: CASSSKLQAISYNEQFF; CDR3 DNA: TGTGCCAGCAGCTCGAAACTACAGGCGATCTCCTACAATGAGCAGTTCTTC